Listed below are T cell receptor beta chains from one sample, sequenced in a study of T cells in Graves' hyperthyroidism and ophthalmopathy. TCRdb used MiXCR to reprocess the multiplex PCR reads, holding one entry per CDR3 protein. This sample carries 550,000 to 600,000 distinct CDR3 sequences, about 14% of them seen once, and the ten largest clones take less than 9%. The sequenced material came from blood. The receptors were sampled from a woman aged 18-30 years with Graves' ophthalmopathy. Each CDR3 is given with its conserved first and last residue. The D gene is left open where the match is weak. Clone size, where shown, is once, few, many, or a class for clones that have expanded.

clone_size,d_call,v_call,cdr3_aa
-,-,TRBV7-9,CASSFQGGREKLFF
few,TRBD1,TRBV20-1,CSAPGTGANGELFF
many,TRBD2,TRBV24-1,CATSAPSGTSAYNEQFF
many,-,TRBV5-8,CASSLGDSSYNEQFF
-,-,TRBV6-2/TRBV6-3,CASSYLPRQGSPGNTIYF
many,-,TRBV20-1,CSAGAGGSGTYEQYF
many,-,TRBV5-1,CASSFSSGVSYNEQFF
-,TRBD2,TRBV24-1,CATLGTSGKETQYF
many,-,TRBV6-1,CASSEGVVDTDTQYF
many,TRBD1,TRBV20-1,CSAKPQGALHYEQYF
many,-,TRBV12-3/TRBV12-4,CASSFIRLRDGYTF
-,-,TRBV6-5,CASSYGGVETQYF
many,TRBD2,TRBV6-1,CASSPTSGEGETQYF